One sample yielded the 25 T cell receptor beta chains listed below, sequenced in a study of post-analysis software for immune sequencing data. Study-level results: Controls had lower frequencies than patients of 4 or 5 TRBV segments, which included TRBV5-6, TRBV5-1 and TRBV20-1.

Unique molecular identifiers were present in the TCR beta cDNA libraries. Via MiXCR, TCRdb re-called the PCR reads, giving one row per CDR3 protein. The sample has 170,000 or so distinct CDR3 sequences, 30% seen once; the top ten hold 1.5%. These receptors' targets are unknown. The sample consisted of blood. Source of these receptors: a girl between 10 and 17 years old with multiple sclerosis.

This clonotype came up many times. The V and J genes are TRBV6-5 and TRBJ1-1; perhaps TRBD1 as D (6 bases). V was cut by 1 base and J by 8 bases, with 11 bases left in between. The CDR3 length is 13 residues. CDR1 MNHEY and CDR2 SVGAGI come from the germline V gene. The CDR3 sequence is CASSYYGGQEAFF. The CDR3 DNA follows: TGTGCCAGCAGTTACTACGGGGGGCAGGAAGCTTTCTTT.

This clonotype was picked up a small number of times. The chain uses TRBV9 and TRBJ2-7; D ambiguous. The V and J ends lost 4 bases and 2 bases respectively, with 13 bases between them. The V gene's germline CDR1 is SGDLS and CDR2 YYNGEE. The CDR3 consists of 14 residues. The CDR3 DNA sequence: TGTGCCAGCAGCATAGACGTGGGGACCTACGAGCAGTACTTC. This sequence encodes CASSIDVGTYEQYF.

The chain combines TRBV6-1 with TRBJ2-5; D perhaps matches TRBD2 (6 bases). Germline CDR1 reads MNHNS; CDR2 reads SASEGT. The CDR3 loop spans 16 amino acids. Trimming took 5 bases from V and 3 from J, leaving 19 bases between them. As DNA, the CDR3 is TGTGCCAGCAGTCGAACGGGGATTAGCGGAGAAGAGACCCAGTACTTC. This sequence encodes CASSRTGISGEETQYF.

Ten or more counts support this clonotype. The germline gene is not matched at one end of the junction; a read error may be the cause. The genes are TRBV12-3 or TRBV12-4 and TRBJ2-7, with D maybe TRBD2 (5 bases). The CDR3 is made up of 14 amino acids. CDR3 DNA sequence: TGTGCCAGCAGCTTAGCCGGAGGCTCCTACGAGCAGTACTTC. Translation gives CASSLAGGSYEQYF.

In regard to this clonotype: The junction and the germline gene differ at one end; a read error may be behind it. The rearrangement links TRBV24-1 to TRBJ2-3; D remains unclear. There are 14 residues in the CDR3. Germline V lookup: CDR1 KGHDR, CDR2 SFDVKD. CDR3 in DNA: TGTGCCGCCAGTGATTGGCCAAGGTCAGATACGCAGTATTTT. Residues: CAASDWPRSDTQYF.

The rearrangement uses TRBV10-3 and TRBJ2-5, with 11 bases fitting TRBD2. Looked up from germline, CDR1 is ENHRY and CDR2 is SYGVKD. The CDR3 is 19 residues long. Unmatched junction bases numbered 14, after V lost 0 bases and J lost 5 bases. The CDR3 DNA is TGTGCCATCAGTGAGTCGAAAGGAGGTCTAGCGGGGGGTTCGGAGACCCAGTACTTC. Translation gives CAISESKGGLAGGSETQYF.

This clonotype has at least ten counts. The rearrangement joins TRBV4-2 to TRBJ2-7; maybe TRBD2 (6 bases). V was clipped by 0 bases and J by 3 bases, with 12 bases between them. There are 15 residues in the CDR3. CDR1 is LGHNA and CDR2 is YNFKEQ in the germline V gene. The CDR3 protein is CASSQDPGEVYEQYF. The CDR3 DNA reads TGTGCCAGCAGCCAAGACCCGGGGGAGGTCTACGAGCAGTACTTC.

With regard to this clonotype: A much larger clone lies a single base off, so this may be a read error. The genes are TRBV29-1 and TRBJ2-4; D unresolved. The J call may be faulty, since TRBJ2-7 better matches the DNA end. CDR3 length equals 14 residues. Per the germline V gene, CDR1 is SQVTM and CDR2 is ANQGSEA. This CDR3 reads CSVDGVVTSHEQYF. In DNA form, the CDR3 reads TGCAGCGTTGATGGTGTCGTAACAAGCCACGAGCAGTACTTC.

This clonotype occurred a few times. V usage is TRBV20-1 and J usage is TRBJ2-7; D uncertain. Trimming removed 3 bases at V and 7 bases at J, with 19 bases between. Germline CDR1 reads DFQATT; CDR2 reads SNEGSKA (reference sequence). The CDR3 sequence is 14 residues long. The CDR3: CSARRPTPPEEQYF. CDR3 sequence (DNA): TGCAGTGCTAGGAGGCCGACCCCCCCCGAAGAGCAGTACTTC.

About this clonotype: The junction differs from germline at one of its ends, possibly a read error. The chain is built from TRBV20-1 and TRBJ1-2, with a tentative D call TRBD1 (6 bases). Germline assignment: CDR1 DFQATT and CDR2 SNEGSKA (reference sequence). The CDR3 is 16 amino acids. In DNA, the CDR3 is TGCAGTGCTAGTTTAGCCGGCGCTTCAGGGGCCGGTGGCCACACCTTC. This codes for CSASLAGASGAGGHTF.

This clonotype was seen ten or more times. The chain recombines TRBV5-1 with TRBJ2-5; D tentatively reads TRBD1 or TRBD2 (5 bases each). V lost 4 bases, J lost 2 bases, and 24 bases lay in between. Germline values: CDR1 SGHRS, CDR2 YFSETQ. CDR3 length equals 18 residues. The CDR3 here is CASSPGRGTVYSQETQYF. DNA of the CDR3: TGCGCCAGCAGCCCGGGAAGGGGAACAGTCTACTCTCAAGAGACCCAGTACTTC.

The gene calls are TRBV27 and TRBJ2-1; D gene ambiguous. V was trimmed by 2 bases and J by 2 bases, leaving 10 bases between them. Germline V gene data show CDR1 as MNHEY and CDR2 as SMNVEV (reference sequence). The CDR3 totals 15 residues. The CDR3 loop reads CASSLNYQAYNEQFF. In DNA form, the CDR3 reads TGTGCCAGCAGTTTAAACTACCAGGCCTACAATGAGCAGTTCTTC.

This clonotype appeared a few times. The rearrangement links TRBV14 to TRBJ1-5; TRBD1 might be the D (5 bases). This CDR3 contains 13 residues. V lost 5 bases to trimming and J lost 2 bases, with 7 bases between them. Per the germline V gene, CDR1 is SGHDN and CDR2 is FVKESK. CDR3 residues: CASSGRGNQPQHF. CDR3 DNA sequence: TGTGCCAGCAGCGGCAGGGGCAATCAGCCCCAGCATTTT. The full variable domain, its missing parts supplied by reference TRBV14 and TRBJ1-5, is EAGVTQFPSHSVIEKGQTVTLRCDPISGHDNLYWYRRVMGKEIKFLLHFVKESKQDESGMPNNRFLAERTGGTYSTLKVQPAELEDSGVYFCASSGRGNQPQHFGDGTRLSIL.

As to this clonotype: One end of the junction does not line up with germline, which may come from a read error. This chain links TRBV20-1 with TRBJ1-2, with D perhaps matching TRBD1 (5 bases). Per the germline V gene, CDR1 is DFQATT and CDR2 is SNEGSKA (reference sequence). The CDR3 sequence is 14 residues long. CDR3 loop: CSARESGRDYGHTF. The CDR3 region has the DNA TGCAGTGCTAGAGAGTCGGGCAGGGACTATGGCCACACCTTC.

This rearrangement joins TRBV3-1 to TRBJ1-1, with D unresolved. Trimming took off 3 bases at V and 4 bases at J, with 9 bases between the two ends. The germline CDR1 and CDR2 sequences are LGHDT and YNNKEL (reference sequence). The CDR3 covers 13 residues. The CDR3 loop is CASSHPRSTEAFF. The CDR3 region has the DNA TGTGCCAGCAGCCACCCCAGGAGCACTGAAGCTTTCTTT.

The J gene is TRBJ2-1, the V gene TRBV30; 7 bases fit TRBD1. The V gene's germline CDR1 is GTSNPN and CDR2 SVGIG (reference sequence). This CDR3 comprises 16 residues. V lost 4 bases to trimming and J lost 9 bases; unmatched junction nucleotides: 18. CDR3 nucleotide sequence: TGTGCCTGGAACGGGGATCTCGCAGGGGGACATTTTGAGCAGTTCTTC. Its protein is CAWNGDLAGGHFEQFF.

This clonotype was picked up many times. The chain uses TRBV5-1 and TRBJ2-5; 9 bases agree with TRBD1. Germline V gene data show CDR1 as SGHRS and CDR2 as YFSETQ. V lost 0 bases and J lost 5; bases outside the gene matches: 2. This CDR3 comprises 14 residues. CDR3 bases: TGCGCCAGCAGCTTGGGACAGGGGGGCGAGACCCAGTACTTC. Its translation is CASSLGQGGETQYF.

In this sample, this clonotype turned up many times. This chain uses TRBV5-1 with TRBJ2-1; 11 nucleotides line up with TRBD1. Unmatched junction bases numbered 5, after V lost 5 bases and J lost 4 bases. The CDR3 runs 15 residues. The germline CDR1 and CDR2 sequences are SGHRS and YFSETQ. The CDR3: CASRWTGGDYNEQFF. CDR3 sequence (DNA): TGCGCCAGCAGATGGACAGGGGGCGATTACAATGAGCAGTTCTTC. Full variable domain (rest looked up from reference TRBV5-1 and TRBJ2-1): KAGVTQTPRYLIKTRGQQVTLSCSPISGHRSVSWYQQTPGQGLQFLFEYFSETQRNKGNFPGRFSGRQFSNSRSEMNVSTLELGDSALYLCASRWTGGDYNEQFFGPGTRLTVL.

In this sample, this clonotype is medium-sized. The chain combines TRBV7-2 with TRBJ2-1; 9 positions agree with TRBD2. This CDR3 is built from 15 residues. Germline CDR1 is SGHTA and CDR2 is FQGNSA. J was trimmed by 6 bases and V by 1 base; bases with no gene match: 4. The chain's CDR3 is CASSLGLAGTNEQFF. CDR3 bases: TGTGCCAGCAGCTTAGGGCTAGCGGGGACCAATGAGCAGTTCTTC.

The table lists this clonotype with many counts. The J gene is TRBJ2-1, the V gene TRBV5-1; unclear D gene. Germline V gene lookup returns CDR1 SGHRS and CDR2 YFSETQ. The CDR3 extends over 14 amino acids. V dropped 2 bases and J dropped 8 bases, with 14 bases sitting between them. CDR3 residues: CASSLGFKGDEQFF. CDR3 nucleotide sequence: TGCGCCAGCAGCTTAGGGTTTAAGGGTGATGAGCAGTTCTTC.

In this sample, this clonotype turned up many times. The chain recombines TRBV15 with TRBJ2-7; D call uncertain. The CDR3 loop spans 15 amino acids. Germline CDR1 is LNHNV and CDR2 is YYDKDF (reference sequence). Trimming stripped 1 base from V and 2 bases from J, with 12 bases between. This chain's CDR3 is CATSRVSGIAYEQYF. CDR3 sequence (DNA): TGTGCCACCAGCAGAGTGTCTGGGATAGCCTACGAGCAGTACTTC.

This clonotype was seen a handful of times. The CDR3 loop is CSGSLNGYTF. The CDR3 DNA follows: TGCAGTGGGTCGTTAAATGGCTACACCTTC. The chain uses TRBV20-1 and TRBJ1-2, with unresolved D. The CDR3 is 10 amino acids. Germline V lookup: CDR1 DFQATT, CDR2 SNEGSKA (reference sequence). The V gene lost 7 bases and the J gene lost 6 bases, with 9 bases spanning the gap.

This clonotype was picked up a small number of times. This chain joins TRBV27 and TRBJ1-6, with a possible D match to TRBD1 (5 bases). CDR1 and CDR2 (germline): MNHEY, SMNVEV (reference sequence). The CDR3 runs 13 residues. The V end was cut by 5 bases, the J end by 7 bases, with 9 bases between. In nucleotides, the CDR3 is TGTGCCAGCAGTGAGGCAGGGAATTCACCCCTCCACTTT. It codes for CASSEAGNSPLHF.

About this clonotype itself: A read error may produce the germline difference seen at one junction end. The J gene is TRBJ1-2, the V gene TRBV7-2; D is unclear. From germline, CDR1 is SGHTA and CDR2 FQGNSA. The CDR3 totals 15 residues. CDR3: CASSLDGSLIYGHTF. The CDR3 nucleotides read TGTGCCAGCAGCTTAGACGGAAGCCTGATCTATGGCCACACCTTC.

The sample holds a few counts of this clonotype. The V and J genes are TRBV20-1 and TRBJ1-1, with 8 bases matching TRBD1. The trim removed 4 bases at V and 5 bases at J, leaving 18 bases unmatched. The CDR3 loop spans 17 amino acids. Per germline, CDR1 DFQATT and CDR2 SNEGSKA (reference sequence). This CDR3 reads CSAKTPRGQALTTEAFF. The CDR3 DNA follows: TGCAGTGCTAAAACACCCAGGGGGCAGGCCCTGACGACTGAAGCTTTCTTT.